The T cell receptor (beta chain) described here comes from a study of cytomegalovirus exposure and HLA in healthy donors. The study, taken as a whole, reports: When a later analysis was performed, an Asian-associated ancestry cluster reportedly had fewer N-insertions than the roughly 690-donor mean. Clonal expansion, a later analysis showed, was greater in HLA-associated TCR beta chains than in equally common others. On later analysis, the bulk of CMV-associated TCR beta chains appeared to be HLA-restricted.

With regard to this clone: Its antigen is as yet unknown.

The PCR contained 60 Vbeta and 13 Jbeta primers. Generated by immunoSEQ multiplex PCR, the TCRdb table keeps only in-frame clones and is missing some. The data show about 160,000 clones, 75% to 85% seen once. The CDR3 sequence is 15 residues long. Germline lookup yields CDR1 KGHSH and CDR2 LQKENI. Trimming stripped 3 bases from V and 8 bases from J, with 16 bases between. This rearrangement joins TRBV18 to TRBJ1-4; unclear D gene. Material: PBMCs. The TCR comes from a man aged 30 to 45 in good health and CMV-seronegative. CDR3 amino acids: CASSPVRVGSEKLFF. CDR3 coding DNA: TGTGCCAGCTCACCGGTGAGGGTCGGATCCGAAAAACTGTTTTTT.